This T cell receptor beta chain originates from a study of blood T cell repertoires in COVID-19. Patients from Seattle were sampled longitudinally, starting during active infection. The method was immunoSEQ multiplex PCR; TCRdb's version includes in-frame clones alone and lacks a portion of them. The table includes some 180,000 clones, about 88% detected once. The ends lost 8 bases at V and 7 bases at J; junction bases unmatched: 12. Germline CDR1 and CDR2: SGHTA and FQGNSA. The CDR3 extends over 15 amino acids. The chain has TRBV7-2 and TRBJ2-1, with 9 nucleotides matching TRBD2. Sequencing was carried out using peripheral blood. The sequence was obtained from a man aged 45-65 years with COVID-19, enrolled during active disease. CDR3 loop: CASGLTGTSLNEQFF. In nucleotides, the CDR3 is TGTGCCAGCGGACTAACCGGGACTAGCTTGAATGAGCAGTTCTTC.